This is a list of T cell receptor beta chains from one sample in a study of vaccination effects on CD4 cells after COVID-19. Produced via immunoSEQ multiplex PCR; TCRdb's table is partial and in-frame only. The table includes 30,000 to 45,000 clones, 55% to 75% detected once. These receptors lack a known antigen. The material sequenced was CD4+ T cells from PBMCs cultured with SARS-CoV-2 spike peptides, taken before COVID-19 vaccination. These receptors were obtained from a human donor who received a COVID-19 vaccine. Each CDR3 is given with its conserved first and last residue. A D gene is named only where the DNA matches it firmly. Size is omitted from some rows. Given values are once, few, many or a class for expanded clones.

len | j_gene | v_gene | d_gene | abundance | CDR3aa | CDR3nt
15 | TRBJ1-3 | TRBV12-5 | TRBD1 | . | CASGLAGTAGNTIYF | TGTGCTAGTGGTTTGGCCGGGACAGCTGGAAACACCATATATTTT
13 | TRBJ2-7 | TRBV6-5 | . | . | CASSQTGGQGQYF | TGTGCCAGCAGCCAAACCGGGGGGCAAGGGCAGTACTTC
15 | TRBJ2-1 | TRBV6-5 | . | . | CASSPEGQAYNEQFF | TGTGCCAGCAGTCCTGAGGGCCAGGCTTACAATGAGCAGTTCTTC
16 | TRBJ2-7 | TRBV15 | TRBD2 | once | CATSRGIGRAAYEQYF | TGTGCCACCAGCAGGGGGATCGGGAGGGCCGCCTACGAGCAGTACTTC
16 | TRBJ2-7 | TRBV6-6 | TRBD2 | . | CASSASTSGGGGEQYF | TGTGCCAGCAGCGCGTCTACTAGCGGGGGAGGGGGCGAGCAGTACTTC
16 | TRBJ1-6 | TRBV4-2 | TRBD1 | few | CASSQVTGSGNSPLHF | TGTGCCAGCAGCCAAGTGACAGGGTCTGGTAATTCACCCCTCCACTTT
18 | TRBJ2-7 | TRBV7-9 | TRBD2 | . | CASSVSGRGRSSSYEQYF | TGTGCCAGCAGCGTGAGTGGGAGGGGACGATCAAGCTCCTACGAGCAGTACTTC
15 | TRBJ2-5 | TRBV9 | TRBD2 | . | CASSVAGGPVETQYF | TGTGCCAGCAGCGTAGCGGGGGGGCCAGTAGAGACCCAGTACTTC
15 | TRBJ1-2 | TRBV5-8 | TRBD1 | few | CASSLSTGASYGYTF | TGTGCCAGCAGCTTGTCGACAGGGGCGTCCTATGGCTACACCTTC
15 | TRBJ2-5 | TRBV15 | . | once | CATSRGMTVGETQYF | TGTGCCACCAGCAGAGGGATGACGGTGGGAGAGACCCAGTACTTC
15 | TRBJ2-3 | TRBV6-5 | . | . | CASTRTPTRTDTQYF | TGTGCCAGCACTCGCACTCCTACACGCACAGATACGCAGTATTTT
16 | TRBJ1-4 | TRBV5-1 | . | . | CASSLVVGRPNEKLFF | TGCGCCAGCAGCTTGGTCGTAGGGAGGCCTAATGAAAAACTGTTTTTT
13 | TRBJ1-2 | TRBV2 | . | . | CASSGGGNYGYTF | TGTGCCAGCAGTGGAGGGGGGAACTATGGCTACACCTTC
13 | TRBJ2-2 | TRBV5-4 | . | few | CASSSPGPGELFF | TGTGCCAGCAGCAGCCCGGGGCCCGGGGAGCTGTTTTTT
15 | TRBJ1-1 | TRBV4-1 | . | . | CASSPAQPGSTEAFF | TGCGCCAGCAGCCCTGCCCAACCGGGGTCCACTGAAGCTTTCTTT
14 | TRBJ2-3 | TRBV19 | . | . | CASSIGGGTDTQYF | TGTGCCAGTAGTATCGGCGGGGGCACAGATACGCAGTATTTT
15 | TRBJ2-7 | TRBV19 | TRBD1 | . | CASSPTGTGIYEQYF | TGTGCCAGTAGCCCGACCGGGACAGGGATATACGAGCAGTACTTC
15 | TRBJ1-4 | TRBV19 | TRBD1 | . | CASSIPGQGGEKLFF | TGTGCCAGTAGTATCCCGGGACAGGGAGGTGAAAAACTGTTTTTT
14 | TRBJ2-7 | TRBV5-1 | . | once | CASRKIGTKYEQYF | TGCGCCAGCAGGAAAATAGGGACAAAATACGAGCAGTACTTC
13 | TRBJ2-3 | TRBV5-1 | . | . | CASSYSGADTQYF | TGCGCCAGCAGCTATTCAGGGGCAGATACGCAGTATTTT
16 | TRBJ1-4 | TRBV23-1 | . | . | CASSQSLGGAREKLFF | TGCGCCAGCAGTCAATCTTTGGGGGGCGCAAGGGAAAAACTGTTTTTT
16 | TRBJ2-6 | TRBV5-1 | . | . | CASSPGASAGANVLTF | TGCGCCAGCAGCCCAGGGGCCTCTGCTGGGGCCAACGTCCTGACTTTC
14 | TRBJ1-2 | TRBV5-1 | TRBD1 | few | CASSSGQGAGGYTF | TGCGCCAGCAGCTCGGGACAGGGGGCGGGTGGCTACACCTTC
13 | TRBJ1-1 | TRBV28 | . | few | CASRYTGSTEAFF | TGTGCCAGCAGGTACACGGGGAGCACTGAAGCTTTCTTT
16 | TRBJ2-6 | TRBV25-1 | . | . | CATSGERASGANVLTF | TGTGCCACCTCGGGGGAAAGGGCCTCTGGGGCCAACGTCCTGACTTTC
16 | TRBJ1-6 | TRBV4-1 | . | . | CASSQVRVLQNSPLHF | TGCGCCAGCAGCCAAGTAAGGGTTCTACAAAATTCACCCCTCCACTTT
14 | TRBJ2-2 | TRBV7-6 | TRBD1 | . | CASSPSQGVGELFF | TGTGCCAGCAGCCCTTCACAGGGGGTCGGGGAGCTGTTTTTT
17 | TRBJ1-5 | TRBV19 | . | . | CASSIRGPPNSNQPQHF | TGTGCCAGTAGTATTCGGGGACCACCTAATAGCAATCAGCCCCAGCATTTT
15 | TRBJ2-7 | TRBV7-2 | TRBD1 | . | CASRTGQSVLGEQYF | TGTGCCAGCAGGACGGGACAGTCCGTCCTTGGCGAGCAGTACTTC
16 | TRBJ2-5 | TRBV28 | . | . | CASSLTPRAKRETQYF | TGTGCCAGCAGTTTAACCCCCCGGGCCAAGAGGGAGACCCAGTACTTC
14 | TRBJ2-3 | TRBV10-2 | . | . | CASRRAGTTDTQYF | TGCGCCAGCAGGAGGGCAGGGACCACAGATACGCAGTATTTT
17 | TRBJ1-5 | TRBV5-1 | TRBD1 | . | CASSAGHRGRRRQPQHF | TGCGCCAGCAGCGCCGGGCACAGGGGGCGCAGGAGACAGCCCCAGCATTTT
15 | TRBJ1-5 | TRBV10-2 | TRBD1 | few | CATVGGQGLAQPQHF | TGCGCCACCGTCGGAGGACAGGGTTTGGCTCAGCCCCAGCATTTT
14 | TRBJ1-2 | TRBV28 | . | . | CASSLGAGRYGYTF | TGTGCCAGCAGTTTAGGGGCGGGGCGCTATGGCTACACCTTC
14 | TRBJ1-2 | TRBV5-4 | TRBD1 | . | CASSLRQGSYGYTF | TGTGCCAGCAGCCTAAGACAGGGGAGCTATGGCTACACCTTC
13 | TRBJ1-1 | TRBV19 | . | once | CASSFLGGTEAFF | TGTGCCAGCAGTTTCCTCGGGGGGACTGAAGCTTTCTTT
16 | TRBJ2-1 | TRBV5-4 | . | once | CASSLAPGSSYNEQFF | TGTGCCAGCAGCTTGGCCCCCGGGAGCTCCTACAATGAGCAGTTCTTC
14 | TRBJ2-1 | TRBV6-2/TRBV6-3 | . | . | CASSRTPSYNEQFF | TGTGCCAGCAGCCGGACTCCCTCCTACAATGAGCAGTTCTTC
15 | TRBJ2-7 | TRBV6-5 | TRBD2 | few | CASSYRRGSPYEQYF | TGTGCCAGCAGTTACAGGCGGGGGTCTCCCTACGAGCAGTACTTC